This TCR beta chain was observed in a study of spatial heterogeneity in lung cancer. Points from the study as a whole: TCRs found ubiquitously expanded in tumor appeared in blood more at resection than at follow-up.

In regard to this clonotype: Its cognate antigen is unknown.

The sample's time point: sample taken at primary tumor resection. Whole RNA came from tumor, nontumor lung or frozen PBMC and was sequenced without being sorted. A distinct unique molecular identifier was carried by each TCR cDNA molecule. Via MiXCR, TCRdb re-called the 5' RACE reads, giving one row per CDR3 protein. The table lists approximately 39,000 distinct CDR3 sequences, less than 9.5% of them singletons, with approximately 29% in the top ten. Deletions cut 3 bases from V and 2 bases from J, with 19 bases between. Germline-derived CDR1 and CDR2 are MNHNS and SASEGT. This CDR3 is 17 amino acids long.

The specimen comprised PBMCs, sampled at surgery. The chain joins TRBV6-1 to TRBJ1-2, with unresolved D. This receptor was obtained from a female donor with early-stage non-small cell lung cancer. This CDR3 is CASSDIGYTGSNYGYTF. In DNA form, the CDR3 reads TGTGCCAGCAGTGACATTGGTTATACCGGGAGCAACTATGGCTACACCTTC.